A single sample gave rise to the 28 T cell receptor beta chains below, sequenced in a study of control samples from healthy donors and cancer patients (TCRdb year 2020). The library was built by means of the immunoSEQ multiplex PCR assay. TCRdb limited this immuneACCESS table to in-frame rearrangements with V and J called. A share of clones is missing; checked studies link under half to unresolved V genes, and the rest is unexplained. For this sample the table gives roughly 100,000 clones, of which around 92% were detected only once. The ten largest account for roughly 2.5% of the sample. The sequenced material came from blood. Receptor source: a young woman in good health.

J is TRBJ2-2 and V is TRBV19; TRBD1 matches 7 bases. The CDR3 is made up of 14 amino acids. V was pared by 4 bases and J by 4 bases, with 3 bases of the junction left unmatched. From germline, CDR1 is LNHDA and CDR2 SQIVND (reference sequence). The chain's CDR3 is CASSSDRVTGELFF. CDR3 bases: TGTGCCAGTAGTAGCGACAGGGTCACCGGGGAGCTGTTTTTT.

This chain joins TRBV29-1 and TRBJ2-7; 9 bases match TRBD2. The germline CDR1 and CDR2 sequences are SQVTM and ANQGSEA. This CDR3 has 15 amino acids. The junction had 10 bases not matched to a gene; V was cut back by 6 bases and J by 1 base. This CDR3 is CSVETSGSSSYEQYF. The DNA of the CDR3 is TGCAGCGTGGAAACTAGCGGGTCCTCTTCCTACGAGCAGTACTTC.

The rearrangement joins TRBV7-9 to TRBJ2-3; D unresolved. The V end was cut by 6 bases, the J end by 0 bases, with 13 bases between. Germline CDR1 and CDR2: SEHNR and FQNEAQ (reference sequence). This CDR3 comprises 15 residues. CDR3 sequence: CASSPQLPSTDTQYF. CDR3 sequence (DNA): TGTGCCAGCAGTCCACAGTTACCTAGCACAGATACGCAGTATTTT. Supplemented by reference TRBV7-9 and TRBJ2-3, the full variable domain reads DTGVSQNPRHKITKRGQNVTFRCDPISEHNRLYWYRQTLGQGPEFLTYFQNEAQLEKSRLLSDRFSAERPKGSFSTLEIQRTEQGDSAMYLCASSPQLPSTDTQYFGPGTRLTVL.

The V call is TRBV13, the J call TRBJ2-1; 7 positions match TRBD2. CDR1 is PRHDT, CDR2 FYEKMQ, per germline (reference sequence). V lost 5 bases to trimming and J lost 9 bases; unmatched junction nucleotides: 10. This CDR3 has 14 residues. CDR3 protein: CASSPGGGQGEQFF. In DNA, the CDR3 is TGTGCCAGCAGCCCGGGGGGTGGGCAGGGTGAGCAGTTCTTC.

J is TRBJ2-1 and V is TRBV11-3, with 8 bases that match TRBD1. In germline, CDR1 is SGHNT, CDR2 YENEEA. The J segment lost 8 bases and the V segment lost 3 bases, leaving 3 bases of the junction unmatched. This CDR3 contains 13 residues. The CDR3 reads CASSFGQGHEQFF. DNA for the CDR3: TGTGCCAGCAGCTTTGGACAGGGTCATGAGCAGTTCTTC. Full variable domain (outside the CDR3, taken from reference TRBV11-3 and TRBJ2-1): EAGVVQSPRYKIIEKKQPVAFWCNPISGHNTLYWYLQNLGQGPELLIRYENEEAVDDSQLPKDRFSAERLKGVDSTLKIQPAELGDSAVYLCASSFGQGHEQFFGPGTRLTVL.

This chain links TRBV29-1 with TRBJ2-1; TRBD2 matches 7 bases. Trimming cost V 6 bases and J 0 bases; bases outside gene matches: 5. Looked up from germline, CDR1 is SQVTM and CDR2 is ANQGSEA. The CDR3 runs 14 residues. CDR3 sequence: CSVGDYTSYNEQFF. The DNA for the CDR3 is TGCAGCGTCGGGGACTATACCTCCTACAATGAGCAGTTCTTC.

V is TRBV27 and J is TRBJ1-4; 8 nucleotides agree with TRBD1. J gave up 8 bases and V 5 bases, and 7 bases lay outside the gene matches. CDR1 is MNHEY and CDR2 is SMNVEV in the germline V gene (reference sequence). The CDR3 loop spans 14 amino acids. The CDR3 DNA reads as TGTGCCAGCAGTACAGGGACAGGCTGGGAAAAACTGTTTTTT. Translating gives CASSTGTGWEKLFF. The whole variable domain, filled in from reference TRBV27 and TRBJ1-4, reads EAQVTQNPRYLITVTGKKLTVTCSQNMNHEYMSWYRQDPGLGLRQIYYSMNVEVTDKGDVPEGYKVSRKEKRNFPLILESPSPNQTSLYFCASSTGTGWEKLFFGSGTQLSVL.

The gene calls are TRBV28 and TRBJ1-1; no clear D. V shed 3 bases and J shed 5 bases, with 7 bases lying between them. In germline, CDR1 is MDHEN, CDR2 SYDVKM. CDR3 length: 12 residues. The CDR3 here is CASSFGGTEAFF. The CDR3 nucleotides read TGTGCCAGCAGTTTCGGTGGGACTGAAGCTTTCTTT.

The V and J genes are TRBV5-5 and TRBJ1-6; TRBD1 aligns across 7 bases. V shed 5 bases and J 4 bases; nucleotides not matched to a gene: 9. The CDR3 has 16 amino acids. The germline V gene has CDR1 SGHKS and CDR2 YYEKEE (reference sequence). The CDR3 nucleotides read TGTGCCAGCAGTTATTACAGGGGCGTTTATAATTCACCCCTCCACTTT. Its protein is CASSYYRGVYNSPLHF.

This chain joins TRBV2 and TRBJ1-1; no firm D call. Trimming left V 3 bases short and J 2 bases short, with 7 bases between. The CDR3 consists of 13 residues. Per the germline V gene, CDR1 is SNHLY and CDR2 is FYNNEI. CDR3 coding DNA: TGTGCCAGCAGTGATTCGGCTAACACTGAAGCTTTCTTT. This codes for CASSDSANTEAFF.

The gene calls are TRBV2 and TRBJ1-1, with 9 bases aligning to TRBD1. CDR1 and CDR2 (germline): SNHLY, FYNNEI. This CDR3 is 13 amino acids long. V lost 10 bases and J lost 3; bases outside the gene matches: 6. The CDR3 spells CANRTGVYTEAFF. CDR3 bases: TGTGCCAACCGGACAGGGGTGTACACTGAAGCTTTCTTT. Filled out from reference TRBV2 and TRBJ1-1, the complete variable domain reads EPEVTQTPSHQVTQMGQEVILRCVPISNHLYFYWYRQILGQKVEFLVSFYNNEISEKSEIFDDQFSVERPDGSNFTLKIRSTKLEDSAMYFCANRTGVYTEAFFGQGTRLTVV.

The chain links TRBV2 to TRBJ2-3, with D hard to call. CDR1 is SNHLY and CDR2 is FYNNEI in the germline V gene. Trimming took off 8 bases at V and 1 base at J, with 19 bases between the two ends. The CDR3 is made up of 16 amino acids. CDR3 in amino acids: CASAGLGLAGTDTQYF. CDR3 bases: TGTGCCAGCGCAGGCCTGGGCCTCGCGGGCACAGATACGCAGTATTTT.

This CDR3 is CASSLGVYEQYF. CDR3 coding DNA: TGTGCCAGCAGCTTAGGCGTCTACGAGCAGTACTTC. The chain is built from TRBV5-5 and TRBJ2-7; no definite D call. This CDR3 is 12 amino acids long. The V end lost 2 bases, the J end lost 3 bases, and 6 bases lay between the germline ends. From germline, CDR1 is SGHKS and CDR2 YYEKEE (reference sequence). Full variable domain (missing parts from reference TRBV5-5 and TRBJ2-7): DAGVTQSPTHLIKTRGQQVTLRCSPISGHKSVSWYQQVLGQGPQFIFQYYEKEERGRGNFPDRFSARQFPNYSSELNVNALLLGDSALYLCASSLGVYEQYFGPGTRLTVT.

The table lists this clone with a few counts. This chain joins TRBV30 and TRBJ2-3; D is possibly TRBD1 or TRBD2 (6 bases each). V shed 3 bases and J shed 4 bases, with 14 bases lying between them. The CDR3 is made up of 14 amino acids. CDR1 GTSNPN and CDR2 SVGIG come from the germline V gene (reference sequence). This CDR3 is CAWRAAGEADTQYF. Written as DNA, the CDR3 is TGTGCCTGGAGGGCGGCAGGGGAGGCAGATACGCAGTATTTT.

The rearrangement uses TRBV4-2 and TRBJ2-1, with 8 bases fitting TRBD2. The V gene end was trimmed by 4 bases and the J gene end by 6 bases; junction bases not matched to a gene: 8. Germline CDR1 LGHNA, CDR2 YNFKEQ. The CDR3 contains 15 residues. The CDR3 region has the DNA TGTGCCAGCAGCCCCTTGGGACTAGAATCCAATGAGCAGTTCTTC. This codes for CASSPLGLESNEQFF.

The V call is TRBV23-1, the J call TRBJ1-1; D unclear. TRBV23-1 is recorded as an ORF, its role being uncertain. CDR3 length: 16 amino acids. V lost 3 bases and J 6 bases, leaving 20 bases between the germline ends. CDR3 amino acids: CASSHPKGGVGAEAFF. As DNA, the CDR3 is TGCGCCAGCAGTCATCCCAAGGGTGGGGTAGGAGCTGAAGCTTTCTTT.

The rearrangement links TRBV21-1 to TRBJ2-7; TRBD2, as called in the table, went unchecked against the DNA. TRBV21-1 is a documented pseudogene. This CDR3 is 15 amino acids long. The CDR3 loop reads CASSKWREMPYEQYF. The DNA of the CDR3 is TGTGCCAGCAGCAAATGGAGGGAGATGCCCTACGAGCAGTACTTC.

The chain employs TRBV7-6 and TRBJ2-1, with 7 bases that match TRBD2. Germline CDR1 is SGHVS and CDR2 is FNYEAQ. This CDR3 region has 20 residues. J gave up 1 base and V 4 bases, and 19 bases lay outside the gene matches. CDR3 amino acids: CASSSPLGWGRAISYNEQFF. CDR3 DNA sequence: TGTGCCAGCAGCTCCCCCCTGGGGTGGGGGAGGGCCATATCCTACAATGAGCAGTTCTTC.

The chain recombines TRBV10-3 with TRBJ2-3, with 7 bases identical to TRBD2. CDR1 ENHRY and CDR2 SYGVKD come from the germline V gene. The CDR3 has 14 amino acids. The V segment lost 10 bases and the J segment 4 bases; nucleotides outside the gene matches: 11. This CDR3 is CATTTGGASDTQYF. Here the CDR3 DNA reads TGTGCCACCACAACGGGGGGAGCGTCAGATACGCAGTATTTT.

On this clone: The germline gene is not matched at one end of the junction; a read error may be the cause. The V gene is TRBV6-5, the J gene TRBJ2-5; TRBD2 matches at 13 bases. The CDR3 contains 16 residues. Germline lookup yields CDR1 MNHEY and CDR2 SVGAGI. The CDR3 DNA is TGTGCCAGCAGTTACCGAGGGACTAGCGGGGCCGAGAGCCAGTACTTC. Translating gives CASSYRGTSGAESQYF.

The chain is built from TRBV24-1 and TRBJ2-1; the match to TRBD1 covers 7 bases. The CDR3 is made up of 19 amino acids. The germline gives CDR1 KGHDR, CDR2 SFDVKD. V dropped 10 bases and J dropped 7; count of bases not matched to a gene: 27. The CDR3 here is CATTRNFILRDSCPNEQFF. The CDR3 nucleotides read TGTGCCACTACCCGGAACTTCATCCTACGGGACAGTTGCCCAAATGAGCAGTTCTTC.

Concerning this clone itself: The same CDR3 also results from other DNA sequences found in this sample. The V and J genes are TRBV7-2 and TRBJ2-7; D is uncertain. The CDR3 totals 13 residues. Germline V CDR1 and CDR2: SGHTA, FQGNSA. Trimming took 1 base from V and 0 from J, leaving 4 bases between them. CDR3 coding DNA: TGTGCCAGCAGCTTAGGGCTCTCCTACGAGCAGTACTTC. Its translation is CASSLGLSYEQYF.

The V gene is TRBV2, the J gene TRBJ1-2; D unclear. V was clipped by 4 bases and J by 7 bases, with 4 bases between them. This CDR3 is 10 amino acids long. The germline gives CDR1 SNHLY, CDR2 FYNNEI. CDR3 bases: TGTGCCAGCAGTGGGGTTGGCTACACCTTC. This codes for CASSGVGYTF.

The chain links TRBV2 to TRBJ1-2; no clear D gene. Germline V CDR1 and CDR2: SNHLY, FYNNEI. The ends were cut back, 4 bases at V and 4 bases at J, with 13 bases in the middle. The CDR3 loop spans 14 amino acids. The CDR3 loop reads CASSVGHPRYGYTF. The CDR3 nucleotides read TGTGCCAGCAGTGTCGGGCACCCCCGCTATGGCTACACCTTC.

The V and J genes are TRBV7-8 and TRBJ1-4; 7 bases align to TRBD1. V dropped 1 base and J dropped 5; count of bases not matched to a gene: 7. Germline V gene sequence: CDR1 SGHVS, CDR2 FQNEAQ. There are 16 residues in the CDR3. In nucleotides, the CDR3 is TGTGCCAGCAGCTTAGGGTCTGGGACAGAGAATGAAAAACTGTTTTTT. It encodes CASSLGSGTENEKLFF.

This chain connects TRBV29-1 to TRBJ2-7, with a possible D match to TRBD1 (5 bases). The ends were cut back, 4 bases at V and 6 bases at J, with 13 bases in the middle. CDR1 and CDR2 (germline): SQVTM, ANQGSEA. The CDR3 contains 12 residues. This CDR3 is CSVAQGRFEQYF. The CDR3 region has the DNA TGCAGCGTTGCCCAGGGTCGGTTCGAGCAGTACTTC.

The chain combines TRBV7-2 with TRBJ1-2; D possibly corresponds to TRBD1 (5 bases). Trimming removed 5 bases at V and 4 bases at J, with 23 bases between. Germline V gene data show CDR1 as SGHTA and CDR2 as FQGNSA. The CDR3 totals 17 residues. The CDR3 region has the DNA TGTGCCAGCAGCCCAAGATCGACAGTCCCCCCTAGCTATGGCTACACCTTC. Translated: CASSPRSTVPPSYGYTF.

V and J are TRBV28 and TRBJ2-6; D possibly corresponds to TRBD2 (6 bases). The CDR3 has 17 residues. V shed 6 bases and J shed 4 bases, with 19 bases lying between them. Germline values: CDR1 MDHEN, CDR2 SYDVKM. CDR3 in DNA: TGTGCCAGCAGCCAAATGGACGGACTATCCGGGGCCAACGTCCTGACTTTC. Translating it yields CASSQMDGLSGANVLTF.